These T cell receptor beta chains were read from a single sample in a study of blood T cell repertoires in COVID-19. Repertoires were generated with immunoSEQ multiplex PCR, while TCRdb's copy carries only in-frame clones and drops some. This table has a few hundred thousand clones, over 70% appearing once. What was sequenced was peripheral blood. These receptors were obtained from a human donor in a cohort sampled during active COVID-19. The CDR3 runs from the conserved cysteine through the conserved F or W. Each record gives: V gene, J gene, CDR3 protein.

v_gene: TRBV3-1/TRBV3-2; j_gene: TRBJ1-2; CDR3aa: CASSPSRGSYGYTF
v_gene: TRBV5-1; j_gene: TRBJ2-5; CDR3aa: CASSTSDRGAETQYF
v_gene: TRBV15; j_gene: TRBJ2-2; CDR3aa: CATSRDPTGPGELFF
v_gene: TRBV19; j_gene: TRBJ1-3; CDR3aa: CASSARTGISVSGNTIYF
v_gene: TRBV24-1; j_gene: TRBJ2-3; CDR3aa: CATSDWTSGGHLDTQYF
v_gene: TRBV7-2; j_gene: TRBJ1-2; CDR3aa: CASSLDRTGGGGFRGYTF
v_gene: TRBV6-4; j_gene: TRBJ1-2; CDR3aa: CASRGTVRDYGYTF
v_gene: TRBV5-1; j_gene: TRBJ1-1; CDR3aa: CASSLPGMNTEAFF
v_gene: TRBV18; j_gene: TRBJ2-7; CDR3aa: CASSPSPLAYEQYF
v_gene: TRBV11-2; j_gene: TRBJ1-1; CDR3aa: CASSISRDHTEAFF
v_gene: TRBV10-3; j_gene: TRBJ1-1; CDR3aa: CAISGGGGNTEAFF
v_gene: TRBV29-1; j_gene: TRBJ2-7; CDR3aa: CSVEPDNSYEQYF
v_gene: TRBV18; j_gene: TRBJ2-2; CDR3aa: CASSPTTGELFF
v_gene: TRBV27; j_gene: TRBJ2-1; CDR3aa: CASSSGYNEQFF
v_gene: TRBV7-8; j_gene: TRBJ2-7; CDR3aa: CASSSRRLSSYEQYF
v_gene: TRBV4-3; j_gene: TRBJ2-5; CDR3aa: CASSQIQGARETQYF
v_gene: TRBV11-2; j_gene: TRBJ2-5; CDR3aa: CASGKGETQYF
v_gene: TRBV2; j_gene: TRBJ2-2; CDR3aa: CASSVYGGNTGELFF
v_gene: TRBV2; j_gene: TRBJ2-7; CDR3aa: CASSEARQGTYEQYF
v_gene: TRBV10-2; j_gene: TRBJ2-1; CDR3aa: CASRTSGANEQFF
v_gene: TRBV6-6; j_gene: TRBJ2-7; CDR3aa: CASSSGGASYEQYF
v_gene: TRBV9; j_gene: TRBJ1-4; CDR3aa: CASSVATGFNEKLFF